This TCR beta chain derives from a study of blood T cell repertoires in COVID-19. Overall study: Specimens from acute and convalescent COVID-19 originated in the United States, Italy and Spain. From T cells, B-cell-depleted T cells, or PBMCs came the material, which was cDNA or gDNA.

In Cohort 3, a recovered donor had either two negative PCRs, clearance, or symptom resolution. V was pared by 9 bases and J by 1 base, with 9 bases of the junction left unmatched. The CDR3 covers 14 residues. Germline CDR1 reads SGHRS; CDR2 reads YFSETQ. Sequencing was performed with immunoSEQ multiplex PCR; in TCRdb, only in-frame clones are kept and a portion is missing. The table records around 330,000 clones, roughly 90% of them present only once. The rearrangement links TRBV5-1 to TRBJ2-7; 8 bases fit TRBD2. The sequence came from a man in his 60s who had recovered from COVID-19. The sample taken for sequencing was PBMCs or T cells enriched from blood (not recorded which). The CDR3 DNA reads TGCGCCAACACTAGCGGAAACCTATCCTACGAGCAGTACTTC. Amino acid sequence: CANTSGNLSYEQYF. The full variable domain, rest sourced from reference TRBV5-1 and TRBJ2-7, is KAGVTQTPRYLIKTRGQQVTLSCSPISGHRSVSWYQQTPGQGLQFLFEYFSETQRNKGNFPGRFSGRQFSNSRSEMNVSTLELGDSALYLCANTSGNLSYEQYFGPGTRLTVT.